This T cell receptor beta chain was captured in a study of identical twins' blood T cells. Study context: About 12 libraries, six alpha and six beta, gave approximately 50 million reads.

TCRdb recomputed calls from the 5' RACE reads with MiXCR, one row per CDR3 protein. This sample carries 300,000 to 450,000 distinct CDR3 sequences, roughly 31% of them seen once, and the ten largest clones take about 6%. CDR1 is DFQATT and CDR2 is SNEGSKA in the germline V gene (reference sequence). V lost 6 bases, J lost 13 bases, and 12 bases stayed unmatched. The CDR3 has 13 residues. Whole-study findings and limits: Environmental influences on twin similarity could not be excluded.

This clonotype was recorded at least ten times. What it recognizes is unknown. The material sequenced was PBMCs. The source is a woman aged 18-49 years in good health. V gene TRBV20-1 combines with J gene TRBJ2-1, with 10 positions matching TRBD2. The CDR3 sequence is CSAATSGSEKQFF. The CDR3 nucleotides are TGCAGTGCCGCGACTAGCGGGTCGGAAAAACAGTTCTTC.